The text below deals with one TCR beta chain. Its antigen is undetermined. The PCR made use of 60 Vbeta and 13 Jbeta primers. Sequenced by immunoSEQ multiplex PCR; TCRdb stores in-frame clones only, minus some. The sample yields about 160,000 clones, approximately 88% seen once. The CDR3 is 11 amino acids. Trimming took off 6 bases at V and 11 bases at J, with 16 bases between the two ends. Germline V CDR1 and CDR2: DFQATT, SNEGSKA (reference sequence). This entry belongs to a study of cytomegalovirus exposure and HLA in healthy donors. Across the study: HLA-typed donors contributed about 85 million unique TCRs, which were held in an early data release.

Study-level results: In a later analysis, DRB1 alleles had the most associated TCRs; HLA-C alleles the fewest.

The chain has TRBV20-1 and TRBJ1-1; D is unresolved. The sequenced sample consisted of PBMCs. The receptor comes from a boy aged 2 to 10 in good health and CMV-seronegative. The DNA for the CDR3 is TGCAGTGCCCAGAGACAAGCTGGGGCTTTCTTT. The encoded protein is CSAQRQAGAFF.